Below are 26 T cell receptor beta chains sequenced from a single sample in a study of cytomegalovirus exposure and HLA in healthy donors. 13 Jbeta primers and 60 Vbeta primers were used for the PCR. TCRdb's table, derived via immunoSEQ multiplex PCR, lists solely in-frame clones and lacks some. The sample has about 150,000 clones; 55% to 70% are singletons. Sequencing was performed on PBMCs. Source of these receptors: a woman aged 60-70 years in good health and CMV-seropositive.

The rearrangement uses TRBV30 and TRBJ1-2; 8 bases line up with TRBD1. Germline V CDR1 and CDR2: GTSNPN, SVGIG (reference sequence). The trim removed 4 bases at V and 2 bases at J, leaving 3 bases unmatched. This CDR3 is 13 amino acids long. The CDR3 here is CAWTPGGNYGYTF. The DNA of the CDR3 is TGTGCCTGGACCCCAGGGGGCAACTATGGCTACACCTTC.

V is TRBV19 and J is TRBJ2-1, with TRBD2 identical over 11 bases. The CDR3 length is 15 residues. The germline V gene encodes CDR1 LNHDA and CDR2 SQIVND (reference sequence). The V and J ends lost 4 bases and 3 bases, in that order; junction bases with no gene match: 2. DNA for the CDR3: TGTGCCAGTAGTACCCTAGCGGGAGGCTACAATGAGCAGTTCTTC. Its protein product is CASSTLAGGYNEQFF.

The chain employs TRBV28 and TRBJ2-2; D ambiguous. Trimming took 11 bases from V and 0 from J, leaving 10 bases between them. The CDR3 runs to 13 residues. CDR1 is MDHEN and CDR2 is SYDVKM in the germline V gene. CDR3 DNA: TGTGCCTCCCAGCGCGCGAACACCGGGGAGCTGTTTTTT. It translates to CASQRANTGELFF.

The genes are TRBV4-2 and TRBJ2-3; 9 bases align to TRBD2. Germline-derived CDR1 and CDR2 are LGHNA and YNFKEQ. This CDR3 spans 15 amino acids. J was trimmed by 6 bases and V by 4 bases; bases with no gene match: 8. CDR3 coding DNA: TGTGCCAGCAGCCCCGTAGCGGGGGCGGAGGATACGCAGTATTTT. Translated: CASSPVAGAEDTQYF.

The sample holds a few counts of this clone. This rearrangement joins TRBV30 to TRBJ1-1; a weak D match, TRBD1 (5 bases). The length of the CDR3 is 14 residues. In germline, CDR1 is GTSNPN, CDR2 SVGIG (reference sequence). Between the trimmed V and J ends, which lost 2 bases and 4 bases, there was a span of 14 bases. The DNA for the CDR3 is TGTGCCTGGAGTCGGCAGGGTTCGAGCACTGAAGCTTTCTTT. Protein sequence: CAWSRQGSSTEAFF.

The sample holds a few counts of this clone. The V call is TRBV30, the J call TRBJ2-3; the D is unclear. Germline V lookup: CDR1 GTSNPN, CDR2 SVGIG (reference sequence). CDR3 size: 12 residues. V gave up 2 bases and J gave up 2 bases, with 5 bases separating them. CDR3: CAWSLATDTQYF. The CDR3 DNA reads TGTGCCTGGAGTCTGGCCACAGATACGCAGTATTTT.

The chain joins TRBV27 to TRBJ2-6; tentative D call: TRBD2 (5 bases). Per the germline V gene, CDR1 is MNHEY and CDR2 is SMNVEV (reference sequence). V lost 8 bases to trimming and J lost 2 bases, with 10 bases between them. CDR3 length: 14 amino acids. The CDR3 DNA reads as TGTGCCAGCGCGGGCGGAACTGGGGCCAACGTCCTGACTTTC. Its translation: CASAGGTGANVLTF.

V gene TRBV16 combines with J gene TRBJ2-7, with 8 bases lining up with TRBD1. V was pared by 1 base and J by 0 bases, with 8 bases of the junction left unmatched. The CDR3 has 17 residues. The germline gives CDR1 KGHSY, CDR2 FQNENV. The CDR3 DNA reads TGTGCCAGCAGCCAATTAAGGTGGACAGGGAGCTCCTACGAGCAGTACTTC. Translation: CASSQLRWTGSSYEQYF.

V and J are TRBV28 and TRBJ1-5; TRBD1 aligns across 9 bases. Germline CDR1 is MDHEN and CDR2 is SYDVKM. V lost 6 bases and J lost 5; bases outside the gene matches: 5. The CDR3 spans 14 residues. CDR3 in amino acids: CASSGQGKHQPQHF. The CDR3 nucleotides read TGTGCCAGCAGCGGACAGGGGAAGCATCAGCCCCAGCATTTT.

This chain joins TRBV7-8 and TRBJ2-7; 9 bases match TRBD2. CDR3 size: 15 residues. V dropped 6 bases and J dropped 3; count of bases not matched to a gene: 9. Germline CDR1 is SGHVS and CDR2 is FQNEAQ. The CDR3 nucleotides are TGTGCCAGCAGTCGAACTAGCGGGCCTTACTACGAGCAGTACTTC. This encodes CASSRTSGPYYEQYF.

The CDR3 bases are TGCGCCAGCAGCCCAGGGGGGATCAACGTCCTGACTTTC. Residues: CASSPGGINVLTF. The chain carries TRBV5-1 and TRBJ2-6; possible D gene TRBD1, 7 bases. V was trimmed by 4 bases and J by 9 bases, leaving 11 bases between them. The germline CDR1 and CDR2 sequences are SGHRS and YFSETQ. There are 13 residues in the CDR3.

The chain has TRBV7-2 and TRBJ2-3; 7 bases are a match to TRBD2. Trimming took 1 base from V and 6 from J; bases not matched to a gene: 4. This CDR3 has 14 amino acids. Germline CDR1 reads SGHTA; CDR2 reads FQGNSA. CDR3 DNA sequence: TGTGCCAGCAGCTTAGTTGGCGGGAGTGATACGCAGTATTTT. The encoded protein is CASSLVGGSDTQYF.

DNA for the CDR3: TGTGCCAGCAGTTTACTAGCGGGAGAGCAGTTCTTC. Amino acid sequence: CASSLLAGEQFF. This chain links TRBV28 with TRBJ2-1, with 9 nucleotides matching TRBD2. V shed 2 bases and J 10 bases; nucleotides not matched to a gene: 0. CDR1 is MDHEN, CDR2 SYDVKM, per germline. The CDR3 runs 12 residues.

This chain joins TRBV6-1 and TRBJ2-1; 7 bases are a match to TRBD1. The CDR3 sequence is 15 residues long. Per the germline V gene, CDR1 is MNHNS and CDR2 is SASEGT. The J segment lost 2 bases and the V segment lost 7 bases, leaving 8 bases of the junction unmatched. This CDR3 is CASKSTGATYNEQFF. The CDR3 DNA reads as TGTGCCAGCAAATCAACAGGGGCTACCTACAATGAGCAGTTCTTC.

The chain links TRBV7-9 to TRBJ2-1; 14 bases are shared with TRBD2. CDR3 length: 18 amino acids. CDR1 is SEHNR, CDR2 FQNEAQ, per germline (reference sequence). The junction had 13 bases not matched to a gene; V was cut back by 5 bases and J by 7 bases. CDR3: CASSRATSGRALENEQFF. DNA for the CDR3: TGTGCCAGCAGCCGAGCGACTAGCGGGAGGGCTCTTGAAAATGAGCAGTTCTTC.

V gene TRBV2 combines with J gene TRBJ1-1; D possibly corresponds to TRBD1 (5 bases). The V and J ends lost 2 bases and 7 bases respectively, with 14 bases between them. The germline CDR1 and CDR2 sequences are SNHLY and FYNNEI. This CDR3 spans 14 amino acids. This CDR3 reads CASSERRQGSEAFF. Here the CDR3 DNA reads TGTGCCAGCAGTGAAAGAAGGCAGGGCAGTGAAGCTTTCTTT.

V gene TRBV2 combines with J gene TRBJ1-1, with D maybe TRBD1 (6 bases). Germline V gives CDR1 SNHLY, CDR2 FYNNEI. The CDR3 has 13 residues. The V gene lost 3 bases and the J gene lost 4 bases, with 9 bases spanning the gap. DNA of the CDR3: TGTGCCAGCAGTGACCAGGGGAGCACTGAAGCTTTCTTT. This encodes CASSDQGSTEAFF.

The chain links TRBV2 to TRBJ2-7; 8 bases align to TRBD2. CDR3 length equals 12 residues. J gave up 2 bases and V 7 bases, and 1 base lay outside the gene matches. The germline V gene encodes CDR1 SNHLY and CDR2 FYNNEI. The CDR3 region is CASTGGAYEQYF. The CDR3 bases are TGTGCCAGCACCGGGGGGGCCTACGAGCAGTACTTC. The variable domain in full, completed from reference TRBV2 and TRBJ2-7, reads EPEVTQTPSHQVTQMGQEVILRCVPISNHLYFYWYRQILGQKVEFLVSFYNNEISEKSEIFDDQFSVERPDGSNFTLKIRSTKLEDSAMYFCASTGGAYEQYFGPGTRLTVT.

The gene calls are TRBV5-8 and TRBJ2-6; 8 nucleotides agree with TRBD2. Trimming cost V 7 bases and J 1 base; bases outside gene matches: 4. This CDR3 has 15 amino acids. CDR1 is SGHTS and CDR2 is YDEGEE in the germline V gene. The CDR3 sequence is CASDGGASGANVLTF. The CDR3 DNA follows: TGTGCCAGCGACGGGGGGGCTTCTGGGGCCAACGTCCTGACTTTC.

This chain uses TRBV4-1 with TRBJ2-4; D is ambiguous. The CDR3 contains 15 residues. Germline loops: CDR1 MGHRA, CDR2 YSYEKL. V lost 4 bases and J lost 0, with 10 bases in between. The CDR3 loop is CASSPSVVAKNIQYF. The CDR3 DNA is TGCGCCAGCAGCCCCTCAGTGGTAGCCAAAAACATTCAGTACTTC.

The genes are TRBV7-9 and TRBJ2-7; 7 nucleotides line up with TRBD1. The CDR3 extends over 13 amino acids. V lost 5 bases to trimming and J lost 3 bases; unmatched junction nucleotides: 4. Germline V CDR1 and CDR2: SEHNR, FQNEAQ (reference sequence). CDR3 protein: CASSRDRIYEQYF. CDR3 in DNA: TGTGCCAGCAGCCGGGACAGAATCTACGAGCAGTACTTC.

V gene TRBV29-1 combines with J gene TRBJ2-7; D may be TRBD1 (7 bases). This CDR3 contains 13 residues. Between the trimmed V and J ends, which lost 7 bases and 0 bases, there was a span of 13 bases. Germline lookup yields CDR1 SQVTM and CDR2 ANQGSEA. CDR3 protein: CSAGGGISYEQYF. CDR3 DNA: TGCAGCGCCGGAGGGGGCATCTCCTACGAGCAGTACTTC.

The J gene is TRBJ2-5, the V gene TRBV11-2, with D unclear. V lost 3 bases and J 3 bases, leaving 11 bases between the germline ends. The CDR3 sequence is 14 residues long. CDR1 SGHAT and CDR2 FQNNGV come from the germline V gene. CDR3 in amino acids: CASSFSGSKETQYF. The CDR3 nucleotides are TGTGCCAGCAGCTTCTCGGGTTCTAAAGAGACCCAGTACTTC.

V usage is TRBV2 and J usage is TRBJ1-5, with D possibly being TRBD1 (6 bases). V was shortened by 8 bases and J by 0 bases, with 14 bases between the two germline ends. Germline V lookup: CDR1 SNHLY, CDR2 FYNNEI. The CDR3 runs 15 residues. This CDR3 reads CASGRGANSNQPQHF. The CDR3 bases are TGTGCCAGCGGCAGGGGTGCAAATAGCAATCAGCCCCAGCATTTT.

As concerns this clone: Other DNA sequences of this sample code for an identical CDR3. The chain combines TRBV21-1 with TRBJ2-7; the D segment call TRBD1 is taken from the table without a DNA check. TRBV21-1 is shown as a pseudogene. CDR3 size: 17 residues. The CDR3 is CASSKALFGTQHYEQYF. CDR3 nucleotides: TGTGCCAGCAGCAAAGCGCTTTTCGGGACACAACACTACGAGCAGTACTTC.

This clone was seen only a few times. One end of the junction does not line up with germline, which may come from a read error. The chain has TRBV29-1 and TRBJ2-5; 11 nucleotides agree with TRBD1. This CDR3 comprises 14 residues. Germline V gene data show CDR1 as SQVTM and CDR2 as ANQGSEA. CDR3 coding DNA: TGCAGCGTGGAAGGACAGGGGGCGGGAGAGACCCAGTACTTC. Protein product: CSVEGQGAGETQYF.